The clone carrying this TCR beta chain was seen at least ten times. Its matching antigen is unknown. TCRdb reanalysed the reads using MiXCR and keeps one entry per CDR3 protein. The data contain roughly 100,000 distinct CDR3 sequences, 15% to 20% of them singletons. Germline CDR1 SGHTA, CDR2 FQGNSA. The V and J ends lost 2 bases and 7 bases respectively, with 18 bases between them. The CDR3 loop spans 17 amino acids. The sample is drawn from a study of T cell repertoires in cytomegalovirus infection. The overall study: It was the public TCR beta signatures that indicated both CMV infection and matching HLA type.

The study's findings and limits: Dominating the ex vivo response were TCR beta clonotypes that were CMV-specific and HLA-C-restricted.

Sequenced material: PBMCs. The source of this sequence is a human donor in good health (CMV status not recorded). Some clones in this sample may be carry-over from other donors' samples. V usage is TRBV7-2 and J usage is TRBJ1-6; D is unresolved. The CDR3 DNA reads TGTGCCAGCAGCTTACTACAACGTGGAGTACGGAATTCACCCCTCCACTTT. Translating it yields CASSLLQRGVRNSPLHF.